Each of the 31 T cell receptor beta chains below was sequenced from the same sample in a study of glioma-infiltrating T cells. Amplification of TCR alpha and beta CDR3 regions from RNA used iRepertoire nested multiplex PCR. MiXCR, applied by TCRdb to the multiplex PCR reads, yields one record per CDR3 protein. Among some 4,900 distinct CDR3 sequences, 25% to 40% were seen once, and the ten largest hold approximately 7.4%. Sequenced input: glioma tissue, nonneoplastic brain tissue, or PBMCs (not recorded which). The origin of the receptors is a human donor with low-grade glioma or glioblastoma, undergoing nonglioma brain surgery, or in good health (not recorded which).

The chain links TRBV15 to TRBJ1-4, with 10 bases aligning to TRBD1. This CDR3 region has 12 residues. With 10 bases clipped from V and 15 bases from J, the junction kept 11 bases outside the gene matches. Germline loops: CDR1 LNHNV, CDR2 YYDKDF (reference sequence). This CDR3 reads CASTRDRGIMFF. The CDR3 region has the DNA TGTGCCAGTACCAGGGACAGGGGAATCATGTTTTTT. Combining the CDR3 with reference TRBV15 and TRBJ1-4 gives the whole variable domain DAMVIQNPRYQVTQFGKPVTLSCSQTLNHNVMYWYQQKSSQAPKLLFHYYDKDFNNEADTPDNFQSRRPNTSFCFLDIRSPGLGDTAMYLCASTRDRGIMFFGSGTQLSVL.

In its sample, this clonotype was seen many times. J is TRBJ1-3 and V is TRBV10-3; D not resolved. V was trimmed by 7 bases and J by 5 bases, leaving 12 bases between them. The CDR3 consists of 13 residues. The V gene's germline CDR1 is ENHRY and CDR2 SYGVKD. DNA for the CDR3: TGTGCCATCACCCCGGAGGAGAGAAACACCATATATTTT. It encodes CAITPEERNTIYF.

This sequence joins TRBV29-1 and TRBJ2-5; no reliable D call. The V end lost 4 bases, the J end lost 4 bases, and 10 bases lay between the germline ends. The CDR3 is made up of 12 amino acids. Germline V lookup: CDR1 SQVTM, CDR2 ANQGSEA. The CDR3 sequence: CSVASGGETQYF. Here the CDR3 DNA reads TGCAGCGTTGCGTCAGGCGGAGAGACCCAGTACTTC.

This clonotype is medium-sized. The J gene is TRBJ2-3, the V gene TRBV11-2, with 8 bases fitting TRBD1. This CDR3 contains 15 residues. The V and J ends lost 5 bases and 1 base, in that order; junction bases with no gene match: 5. The germline gives CDR1 SGHAT, CDR2 FQNNGV. As DNA, the CDR3 is TGTGCCAGCAGCCCAGGGGGCAGTCGCACAGATACGCAGTATTTT. Translation: CASSPGGSRTDTQYF.

This clonotype was counted a single time. This sequence joins TRBV28 and TRBJ1-1, with D hard to call. The CDR3 has 11 amino acids. The germline V gene has CDR1 MDHEN and CDR2 SYDVKM. V lost 6 bases to trimming and J lost 3 bases, with 5 bases between them. The CDR3 region is CASRSYTEAFF. CDR3 nucleotide sequence: TGTGCCAGCAGATCTTACACTGAAGCTTTCTTT.

A remark on this clonotype: A read error may be the cause here, since a much bigger clone is one base away. V gene TRBV11-3 combines with J gene TRBJ1-1; D not certain. Germline V gene sequence: CDR1 SGHNT, CDR2 YENEEA. The CDR3 covers 12 residues. The CDR3: CASSLQNTEAYF. Written as DNA, the CDR3 is TGTGCCAGCAGCTTACAGAACACTGAAGCTTACTTT.

This clonotype was counted many times. The chain has TRBV12-3 or TRBV12-4 and TRBJ1-5, with D perhaps TRBD1 (5 bases). The length of the CDR3 is 12 residues. The ends were cut back, 7 bases at V and 3 bases at J, with 7 bases in the middle. The CDR3 region is CASTTDNQPQHF. CDR3 in DNA: TGTGCCAGCACGACAGACAATCAGCCCCAGCATTTT.

This clonotype is judged medium-sized. The chain couples TRBV2 to TRBJ1-2; no definite D call. There are 13 residues in the CDR3. V lost 8 bases and J 5 bases, leaving 15 bases between the germline ends. Germline lookup yields CDR1 SNHLY and CDR2 FYNNEI. The CDR3: CASQQYLAYGYTF. In nucleotides, the CDR3 is TGTGCCAGCCAGCAGTATTTGGCTTATGGCTACACCTTC.

Relative to its sample, this clonotype is medium-sized. V gene TRBV19 combines with J gene TRBJ2-1; 9 bases match TRBD1. The CDR3 consists of 15 residues. Per germline, CDR1 LNHDA and CDR2 SQIVND (reference sequence). V lost 5 bases, J lost 2 bases, and 4 bases stayed unmatched. The DNA of the CDR3 is TGTGCCAGTAGTGGGACAGGGAGAACCTACAATGAGCAGTTCTTC. Protein sequence: CASSGTGRTYNEQFF.

This clonotype was seen many times. The chain couples TRBV3-1 to TRBJ1-1, with a possible D match to TRBD1 (6 bases). Trimming removed 1 base from V and 0 bases from J, with 15 bases in between. CDR3 length: 17 amino acids. From germline, CDR1 is LGHDT and CDR2 YNNKEL (reference sequence). The CDR3 protein is CASSQVGGDRMNTEAFF. Here the CDR3 DNA reads TGTGCCAGCAGCCAAGTGGGGGGCGATCGCATGAACACTGAAGCTTTCTTT.

Only a few counts were recorded for this clonotype. The chain employs TRBV28 and TRBJ1-5; D is ambiguous. Trimming took 3 bases from V and 13 from J, leaving 13 bases between them. From germline, CDR1 is MDHEN and CDR2 SYDVKM. The CDR3 is 12 amino acids. The CDR3 DNA reads TGTGCCAGCAGTTTGGGGTTTCAGCAACAGCATTTT. This codes for CASSLGFQQQHF.

V usage is TRBV29-1 and J usage is TRBJ1-1; a weak D match, TRBD1 (6 bases). Germline V gives CDR1 SQVTM, CDR2 ANQGSEA. This CDR3 is 13 amino acids long. The chain's CDR3 is CRGTGHLNTEAFF. The CDR3 DNA is TGCAGAGGTACGGGACACCTGAACACTGAAGCTTTCTTT. The full variable domain, rest sourced from reference TRBV29-1 and TRBJ1-1, is SAVISQKPSRDICQRGTSLTIQCQVDSQVTMMFWYRQQPGQSLTLIATANQGSEATYESGFVIDKFPISRPNLTFSTLTVSNMSPEDSSIYLCRGTGHLNTEAFFGQGTRLTVV.

This clonotype is categorized as large. The V and J genes are TRBV2 and TRBJ1-5; 7 nucleotides line up with TRBD1. The CDR3 has 15 residues. V gave up 8 bases and J gave up 2 bases; unmatched junction bases: 9. Per germline, CDR1 SNHLY and CDR2 FYNNEI. The CDR3 bases are TGTGCCAGCTGGGGGGGGACAGTGGGCAATCAGCCCCAGCATTTT. It specifies CASWGGTVGNQPQHF.

This clonotype is classed as medium-sized. The CDR3 DNA reads TGCAGTGCTTGTTGTGTCGGGAATGAGCAGTTCTTC. Protein sequence: CSACCVGNEQFF. The chain recombines TRBV20-1 with TRBJ2-1; D not certain. This CDR3 has 12 residues. The germline V and J ends were trimmed by 5 bases and 7 bases, with 12 bases remaining between them. Germline V gene data show CDR1 as DFQATT and CDR2 as SNEGSKA (reference sequence).

This clonotype was observed a handful of times. The V and J genes are TRBV4-2 and TRBJ1-1; a weak D match, TRBD1 (6 bases). The germline V gene has CDR1 LGHNA and CDR2 YNFKEQ. The CDR3 is 14 amino acids. V lost 4 bases to trimming and J lost 3 bases, with 12 bases between them. CDR3 in amino acids: CASSPTGTHTEAFF. The DNA for the CDR3 is TGTGCCAGCAGCCCAACCGGGACACACACTGAAGCTTTCTTT.

This clonotype is labeled as medium-sized. The chain carries TRBV6-1 and TRBJ2-2, with D possibly being TRBD2 (5 bases). V was cut by 2 bases and J by 6 bases, with 16 bases left in between. CDR1 is MNHNS and CDR2 is SASEGT in the germline V gene. This CDR3 is built from 16 residues. CDR3 sequence: CASSEYLGGPPGELFF. CDR3 sequence (DNA): TGTGCCAGCAGTGAATATCTTGGCGGGCCACCCGGGGAGCTGTTTTTT.

To note about this clonotype: An end of the junction differs from the germline gene, which may be a read error. The chain employs TRBV3-1 and TRBJ1-1; D remains ambiguous. Germline loops: CDR1 LGHDT, CDR2 YNNKEL (reference sequence). The CDR3 runs to 16 residues. This CDR3 reads CANSQMVGLMNTEAFF. The CDR3, as DNA: TGTGCCAACAGCCAAATGGTGGGATTAATGAACACTGAAGCTTTCTTT. Using reference TRBV3-1 and TRBJ1-1 for the parts outside the CDR3, the full variable domain is DTAVSQTPKYLVTQMGNDKSIKCEQNLGHDTMYWYKQDSKKFLKIMFSYNNKELIINETVPNRFSPKSPDKAHLNLHINSLELGDSAVYFCANSQMVGLMNTEAFFGQGTRLTVV.

In regard to this clonotype: At one boundary the junction diverges from the germline segment, which might be a read error. This chain links TRBV12-3 or TRBV12-4 with TRBJ2-3; TRBD2 aligns across 13 bases. This CDR3 contains 16 residues. CDR3 DNA sequence: TGTGCCAGCAGTCCGGGGACTAGCGGGACCACATATACGCAGTATTTT. Protein: CASSPGTSGTTYTQYF.

In its sample, this clonotype ranks as large. This sequence joins TRBV6-1 and TRBJ2-3, with 8 bases matching TRBD2. The germline V gene encodes CDR1 MNHNS and CDR2 SASEGT. There are 14 residues in the CDR3. J gave up 1 base and V 7 bases, and 4 bases lay outside the gene matches. CDR3 region: CASKPLAGTDTQYF. The CDR3 nucleotides are TGTGCCAGCAAACCACTAGCGGGCACAGATACGCAGTATTTT.

This clonotype ranks as medium-sized (0.01 to 0.1%). J is TRBJ2-5 and V is TRBV28, with D perhaps assigned TRBD1 or TRBD2 (6 bases each). This CDR3 is built from 14 residues. The V gene lost 2 bases and the J gene lost 7 bases, with 14 bases spanning the gap. Germline V gene lookup returns CDR1 MDHEN and CDR2 SYDVKM. The CDR3 DNA sequence: TGTGCCAGCAGTTTACGAGCCGGAGGGGGGACCCAGTACTTC. This sequence encodes CASSLRAGGGTQYF.

By share, this clonotype ranks as medium-sized (0.01 to 0.1%). The chain couples TRBV6-4 to TRBJ1-1; 8 bases are shared with TRBD1. After removal of 2 bases from V and 0 bases from J, the junction contained 11 bases not matched to a gene. Looked up from germline, CDR1 is MRHNA and CDR2 is SNTAGT. The CDR3 totals 18 residues. The CDR3 region has the DNA TGTGCCAGCAGTGACCGAGACAGGGGCGTCAACATGAACACTGAAGCTTTCTTT. This sequence encodes CASSDRDRGVNMNTEAFF.

This clonotype was picked up many times. The CDR3 region has the DNA TGTGCCATCGGAGACTCGTACAATGAGCAGTTCTTC. Translated, it gives CAIGDSYNEQFF. The J gene is TRBJ2-1, the V gene TRBV10-3; no clear D gene. Trimming stripped 8 bases from V and 4 bases from J, with 9 bases between. Germline V gene sequence: CDR1 ENHRY, CDR2 SYGVKD. This CDR3 contains 12 residues.

This chain joins TRBV20-1 and TRBJ2-5; TRBD1 might be the D (6 bases). Germline-derived CDR1 and CDR2 are DFQATT and SNEGSKA (reference sequence). CDR3 length: 15 amino acids. V lost 1 base, J lost 4 bases, and 16 bases lay in between. The CDR3 DNA follows: TGCAGTGCTAGAGCCGGACAGAAGGCCTCAGAGACCCAGTACTTC. Amino acid sequence: CSARAGQKASETQYF.

Worth noting for this clonotype: Being one base from a much bigger clone, this may be a read error. This chain uses TRBV19 with TRBJ1-1, with a possible D match to TRBD1 (5 bases). Trimming left V 7 bases short and J 1 base short, with 22 bases between. Germline CDR1 and CDR2: LNHDA and SQIVND (reference sequence). CDR3 length equals 17 residues. The CDR3 DNA follows: TGTGCCAGTATTCAGGGCGGGGACTCTACGGCGAACACTGAAGCTTTCTTT. It encodes CASIQGGDSTANTEAFF.

The J gene is TRBJ1-5, the V gene TRBV28; tentative D call: TRBD1 (5 bases). V lost 7 bases and J lost 8, with 15 bases in between. The CDR3 runs to 13 residues. Germline-derived CDR1 and CDR2 are MDHEN and SYDVKM. The CDR3 DNA reads TGTGCCAGCATGGGGGATCTTCGGGAGCCCCAGCATTTT. This gives the protein CASMGDLREPQHF.

This clonotype was seen repeatedly, ten times or more. The chain carries TRBV7-8 and TRBJ2-5; the D gene could be TRBD1 or TRBD2 (5 bases each). The CDR3 sequence is 18 residues long. CDR1 SGHVS and CDR2 FQNEAQ come from the germline V gene. Trimming took 5 bases from V and 0 from J, leaving 22 bases between them. CDR3 region: CASSLGAETYLYQETQYF. The CDR3 DNA sequence: TGTGCCAGCAGCCTCGGGGCAGAAACTTACTTGTACCAAGAGACCCAGTACTTC.

The chain links TRBV7-3 to TRBJ1-1, with a weak D call TRBD1 (6 bases). CDR3 length equals 16 residues. Germline V gene sequence: CDR1 SGHTA, CDR2 FQGTGA. The V gene lost 2 bases and the J gene lost 0 bases, with 13 bases spanning the gap. The CDR3 sequence: CASSLRTAVMNTEAFF. In nucleotides, the CDR3 is TGTGCCAGCAGCTTACGGACAGCGGTTATGAACACTGAAGCTTTCTTT.

Of note for this clonotype: Since no conserved phenylalanine or tryptophan closes the CDR3, a read error is the likely cause. The chain joins TRBV28 to TRBJ1-1; the D gene is possibly TRBD1 (6 bases). This CDR3 is 16 amino acids long. Per germline, CDR1 MDHEN and CDR2 SYDVKM. CDR3 sequence (DNA): TGTGCCAGCGGGATTTCGGACCGATCCTGGGACACTGGAGCTTTCCTT. Translating it yields CASGISDRSWDTGAFL.

This clonotype was picked up a small number of times. The J gene is TRBJ2-7, the V gene TRBV18; 7 bases fit TRBD1. CDR3 length: 15 amino acids. V was pared by 3 bases and J by 2 bases, with 7 bases of the junction left unmatched. Per the germline V gene, CDR1 is KGHSH and CDR2 is LQKENI. CDR3 residues: CASSPPGQSTYEQYF. The CDR3 DNA is TGTGCCAGCTCACCGCCGGGACAGTCTACCTACGAGCAGTACTTC.

On this clonotype itself: A much bigger clone sits one base away, suggesting this may be a read error. The chain is built from TRBV18 and TRBJ2-7, with 9 nucleotides matching TRBD1. The CDR3 runs 14 residues. Germline V gives CDR1 KGHSH, CDR2 LQKENI. Written as DNA, the CDR3 is TGTGGCAGCTCAACGGGACAGGGCTCCTACGAGCAGTACTTC. Translation gives CGSSTGQGSYEQYF.

This clonotype is medium-sized by share. This chain uses TRBV4-1 with TRBJ1-5; D perhaps matches TRBD1 (6 bases). The germline V gene has CDR1 MGHRA and CDR2 YSYEKL. The ends were cut back, 3 bases at V and 6 bases at J, with 9 bases in the middle. The CDR3 covers 13 residues. CDR3 DNA: TGCGCCAGCAGCCACCCAGGGGTTCAGCCCCAGCATTTT. Protein: CASSHPGVQPQHF.